The rows below give T cell receptor beta chains drawn from one sample of a study of beta chain features in type 1 diabetes. This table comes from immunoSEQ multiplex PCR, and its TCRdb copy is limited to in-frame clones, with some not included. The data show fewer than 250,000 clones, about 14% seen once. The sample consisted of naive CD4+ T cells from blood. The receptors were sampled from a middle-aged woman in good health. Both conserved end residues are part of each CDR3. D genes are given only for firm matches. Clone size is not always given. Where it is, it says once, few, many or a class for expanded clones.

j_call clone_size d_call v_call cdr3_aa cdr3_nt
TRBJ1-1 . . TRBV12-5 CASGLKTGNTEAFF TGTGCTAGTGGTTTAAAGACAGGGAACACTGAAGCTTTCTTT
TRBJ1-1 . . TRBV15 CATSRDSNRETEAFF TGTGCCACCAGCAGAGATTCGAACAGGGAAACTGAAGCTTTCTTT
TRBJ1-5 few TRBD1 TRBV18 CASSPTGEQPQHF TGTGCCAGCTCACCTACAGGGGAACAGCCCCAGCATTTT
TRBJ1-2 few TRBD1 TRBV19 CASHEGAITGYTF TGTGCCAGCCATGAGGGGGCAATTACTGGCTACACCTTC
TRBJ2-5 . . TRBV27 CASSLSGVGPTSAETQYF TGTGCCAGCAGTTTATCTGGGGTGGGGCCCACGAGTGCGGAGACCCAGTACTTC
TRBJ1-2 few . TRBV5-1 CASSLAGGEYGYTF TGCGCCAGCAGCTTGGCTGGGGGCGAGTATGGCTACACCTTC
TRBJ2-7 . TRBD1 TRBV18 CASSLGRGLGTENEQYF TGTGCCAGCTCACTGGGCCGCGGCCTCGGGACAGAGAACGAGCAGTACTTC
TRBJ1-2 . TRBD1 TRBV7-2 CASSPNGQGLLYGYTF TGTGCCAGCAGCCCAAACGGACAGGGCCTCCTCTATGGCTACACCTTC
TRBJ2-7 . TRBD2 TRBV13 CASSSSGGAYEQYF TGTGCCAGCAGTTCCAGCGGGGGGGCATACGAGCAGTACTTC
TRBJ2-6 few TRBD1 TRBV27 CASRDRALRANVLTF TGTGCCAGCAGAGACAGGGCCCTGAGGGCCAACGTCCTGACTTTC
TRBJ1-2 few . TRBV9 CASSVSPRAEGYTF TGTGCCAGCAGCGTTTCACCCAGGGCGGAGGGCTACACCTTC
TRBJ2-5 . . TRBV12-5 CASGLPQEGDQYF TGTGCTAGTGGTTTGCCTCAAGAGGGGGACCAGTACTTC
TRBJ2-7 . . TRBV5-1 CASFGLDPGKYF TGCGCCAGCTTCGGGCTGGATCCCGGGAAGTACTTC
TRBJ2-5 once . TRBV9 CASSPRLGETQYF TGTGCCAGCAGCCCAAGACTAGGAGAGACCCAGTACTTC
TRBJ2-7 few TRBD2 TRBV7-2 CASSPSGGASEQYF TGTGCCAGCAGCCCTAGCGGGGGGGCGAGCGAGCAGTACTTC
TRBJ2-2 . TRBD2 TRBV7-2 CASSLHQRGAGDGELFF TGTGCCAGCAGCTTACACCAGCGGGGGGCCGGGGACGGGGAGCTGTTTTTT
TRBJ1-2 . . TRBV5-1 CASSIDTVNYGYTF TGCGCCAGCAGCATAGACACAGTTAACTATGGCTACACCTTC
TRBJ2-7 . . TRBV2 CASEGNYEQYF TGTGCCAGCGAGGGTAACTACGAGCAGTACTTC
TRBJ2-3 few . TRBV6-5 CASSRNRVWDTQYF TGTGCCAGCAGTCGGAATCGGGTGTGGGATACGCAGTATTTT
TRBJ2-1 few TRBD2 TRBV5-1 CASSRSTSGGVDEQFF TGCGCCAGCAGCCGCTCGACTAGCGGGGGGGTTGATGAGCAGTTCTTC
TRBJ2-7 . . TRBV14 CASSHQSLMGDTSYEQYF TGTGCCAGCAGCCACCAAAGCCTCATGGGGGACACCTCCTACGAGCAGTACTTC
TRBJ2-1 few TRBD2 TRBV7-9 CASSLVAGESYNEQFF TGTGCCAGCAGCTTAGTAGCGGGAGAGTCCTACAATGAGCAGTTCTTC
TRBJ1-2 few TRBD1 TRBV4-3 CASSLTGDYGYTF TGCGCCAGCAGCCTAACAGGGGACTATGGCTACACCTTC
TRBJ2-7 few . TRBV6-5 CASSSVGRGYEQYF TGTGCCAGCAGCTCCGTTGGGAGAGGCTACGAGCAGTACTTC
TRBJ1-1 few . TRBV18 CASSPRLDENTEAFF TGTGCCAGCTCACCCAGACTGGATGAGAACACTGAAGCTTTCTTT
TRBJ2-3 . . TRBV2 CASRKPGHHTDTQYF TGTGCCAGCAGAAAACCGGGACACCACACAGATACGCAGTATTTT
TRBJ2-3 few . TRBV5-1 CASSLARGTVAGDTQYF TGCGCCAGCAGCTTGGCAAGGGGAACCGTTGCTGGAGATACGCAGTATTTT